The clone carrying this T cell receptor beta chain was seen a single time. What it recognizes is unknown. This CDR3 has 15 residues. Trimming removed 8 bases from V and 2 bases from J; junction bases left unmatched: 5. The germline V gene encodes CDR1 SGHTA and CDR2 FQGNSA. These data belong to a study of cytomegalovirus exposure and HLA in healthy donors. Study-wide findings and caveats: Several of the most significant clusters were apparently associated with common viral pathogens in a later analysis. A later look showed TCR association rates differing by HLA locus, highest for DRB1 and lowest for HLA-C.

60 Vbeta and 13 Jbeta primers were used in PCR. Using immunoSEQ multiplex PCR, the repertoire was profiled, and TCRdb retains in-frame clones only, with some absent. Among fewer than 200,000 clones listed, approximately 80% were seen once. The donors (healthy individuals) were bone marrow donors. This receptor was taken from a female donor in good health and CMV-seronegative. The chain has TRBV7-2 and TRBJ1-3; 11 bases agree with TRBD1. The specimen sequenced was PBMCs. CDR3 region: CASAPDRGPGNTIYF. Here the CDR3 DNA reads TGTGCCAGCGCTCCGGACAGGGGGCCTGGAAACACCATATATTTT.